One sample yielded the 11 T cell receptor beta chains listed below, sequenced in a study of cytomegalovirus exposure and HLA in healthy donors. The PCR ran on 60 Vbeta and 13 Jbeta primers. TCRdb's copy holds only in-frame clones and misses some; the assay was immunoSEQ multiplex PCR. The table records around 180,000 clones, about four fifths of them present only once. The sample comprised PBMCs. The receptors were gathered from a man between 18 and 29 years old in good health and CMV-seronegative.

V is TRBV28 and J is TRBJ2-1; possible D gene TRBD1, 6 bases. The ends were cut back, 4 bases at V and 5 bases at J, with 18 bases in the middle. This CDR3 spans 16 amino acids. Germline V gene lookup returns CDR1 MDHEN and CDR2 SYDVKM. CDR3 residues: CASSSPGHSVHNEQFF. Written as DNA, the CDR3 is TGTGCCAGCAGTTCCCCGGGACATTCGGTCCACAATGAGCAGTTCTTC.

The V and J genes are TRBV7-2 and TRBJ2-5, with 7 bases fitting TRBD2. Germline lookup yields CDR1 SGHTA and CDR2 FQGNSA. The V gene end was trimmed by 1 base and the J gene end by 1 base; junction bases not matched to a gene: 3. This CDR3 contains 15 residues. The CDR3 DNA reads as TGTGCCAGCAGCTTAGAAGCTAGCGGCCAAGAGACCCAGTACTTC. This sequence encodes CASSLEASGQETQYF.

This chain connects TRBV7-2 to TRBJ2-2; 7 nucleotides align to TRBD1. V was clipped by 5 bases and J by 0 bases; unmatched bases: 6. The germline gives CDR1 SGHTA, CDR2 FQGNSA. This CDR3 is 16 amino acids long. CDR3 DNA sequence: TGTGCCAGCAGCCCTCGAGGGGGCGCGAACACCGGGGAGCTGTTTTTT. Protein sequence: CASSPRGGANTGELFF.

The chain has TRBV6-5 and TRBJ2-7; D is unclear. Per the germline V gene, CDR1 is MNHEY and CDR2 is SVGAGI. Trimming stripped 8 bases from V and 2 bases from J, with 13 bases between. The CDR3 is 13 residues long. The CDR3, as DNA: TGTGCCAGCCGACCCTTCGCGGCCTACGAGCAGTACTTC. Residues: CASRPFAAYEQYF.

The chain combines TRBV27 with TRBJ2-6; D might be TRBD1 (5 bases). CDR1 and CDR2 from the germline V gene are MNHEY and SMNVEV (reference sequence). The CDR3 runs to 13 residues. Trimming cost V 6 bases and J 3 bases, with 6 bases left between them. The chain's CDR3 is CASRGLGANVLTF. CDR3 nucleotide sequence: TGTGCCAGCAGGGGGCTTGGGGCCAACGTCCTGACTTTC.

This chain uses TRBV6-6 with TRBJ1-2; D uncertain. The CDR3 has 11 residues. The V gene lost 5 bases and the J gene lost 6 bases, with 7 bases spanning the gap. The germline V gene has CDR1 MNHNY and CDR2 SVGAGI (reference sequence). The CDR3 here is CASSHRDGYTF. The CDR3 DNA is TGTGCCAGCAGTCACCGAGATGGCTACACCTTC.

V usage is TRBV27 and J usage is TRBJ1-6, with 8 nucleotides matching TRBD1. The CDR3 is made up of 18 amino acids. Trimming at V came to 6 bases and at J to 9 bases, leaving 19 bases not matched to a gene. Germline V gene sequence: CDR1 MNHEY, CDR2 SMNVEV (reference sequence). CDR3 amino acids: CASRGGTGGLRGSSPLHF. CDR3 sequence (DNA): TGTGCCAGCAGGGGCGGGACAGGAGGGCTAAGGGGGTCTTCACCCCTCCACTTT.

The chain couples TRBV14 to TRBJ2-3, with 7 positions matching TRBD2. The CDR3 extends over 14 amino acids. Trimming took 2 bases from V and 6 from J; bases not matched to a gene: 5. Germline lookup yields CDR1 SGHDN and CDR2 FVKESK. CDR3 residues: CASSQLGLVDTQYF. As DNA, the CDR3 is TGTGCCAGCAGCCAACTAGGACTAGTGGATACGCAGTATTTT.

The chain employs TRBV11-2 and TRBJ1-1, with 8 bases lining up with TRBD1. V shed 0 bases, J shed 7 bases, and the junction held 7 bases outside the gene matches. CDR1 is SGHAT and CDR2 is FQNNGV in the germline V gene. This CDR3 region has 15 residues. Written as DNA, the CDR3 is TGTGCCAGCAGCTTAGAGGGACAGGCGGCCCTTGAAGCTTTCTTT. Protein: CASSLEGQAALEAFF.

This clone came up a few times. The genes are TRBV30 and TRBJ2-7, with D possibly being TRBD2 (7 bases). Germline V CDR1 and CDR2: GTSNPN, SVGIG (reference sequence). V was cut by 3 bases and J by 6 bases, with 18 bases left in between. There are 14 residues in the CDR3. The CDR3 reads CAWSPTRGGAEQYF. Written as DNA, the CDR3 is TGTGCCTGGAGCCCCACTAGGGGGGGCGCCGAGCAGTACTTC.

The chain links TRBV5-6 to TRBJ2-3, with a possible D match to TRBD1 (6 bases). V lost 6 bases to trimming and J lost 0 bases, with 17 bases between them. CDR1 and CDR2 (germline): SGHDT, YYEEEE. The CDR3 extends over 16 amino acids. CDR3: CASTDFDRSSTDTQYF. In DNA, the CDR3 is TGTGCCAGCACCGATTTTGACAGGTCTAGCACAGATACGCAGTATTTT. Complete variable domain (other parts from reference TRBV5-6 and TRBJ2-3): DAGVTQSPTHLIKTRGQQVTLRCSPKSGHDTVSWYQQALGQGPQFIFQYYEEEERQRGNFPDRFSGHQFPNYSSELNVNALLLGDSALYLCASTDFDRSSTDTQYFGPGTRLTVL.